The T cell receptor (beta chain) described here comes from a study of shared clonotypes between healthy human individuals. Study findings and constraints: The study found about 4.6% of naive CD4 clonotypes shared across a handful of donors.

Sequenced by immunoSEQ multiplex PCR; TCRdb stores in-frame clones only, minus some. The sample records more than 2,000,000 clones, over 85% being singletons. Germline V CDR1 and CDR2: SGHAT, FQNNGV. CDR3 length equals 16 residues. V lost 1 base and J lost 0, with 13 bases in between. In regard to this clone: Its antigen remains unidentified.

Sequenced sample: naive CD4+ T cells from PBMCs. The subset: CD45RA+ positively selected. This chain connects TRBV11-2 to TRBJ2-7; tentatively, D is TRBD2 (6 bases). This clonotype was obtained from a man between 18 and 29 years old in good health. Some clones in this sample may be carry-over from other donors' samples. The CDR3 spells CASSLGLAEPSYEQYF. The DNA of the CDR3 is TGTGCCAGCAGCTTAGGGTTAGCGGAACCCTCCTACGAGCAGTACTTC.